This is a list of T cell receptor beta chains from one sample in a study of control samples from healthy donors and cancer patients. Assay used: immunoSEQ multiplex PCR; TCRdb lists only in-frame clones, some missing. The table has tens of thousands of clones, about four fifths seen once. Sequenced material: PBMCs. The receptors originated from a woman aged 45-60 years with lung cancer. The conserved cysteine and the conserved F or W are not part of the CDR3 here. The order of the fields is V gene, J gene, CDR3 length, D gene, CDR3 protein. A D gene is named only where the DNA matches it firmly.

>TRBV6-5|TRBJ1-1|13|NA
ASTKGPEGDTEAF
>TRBV4-2|TRBJ2-3|13|TRBD2
ASSQSGAATDTQY
>TRBV2|TRBJ2-2|12|TRBD1
ASTGQGGTGELF
>TRBV5-1|TRBJ1-1|14|TRBD1
ASSPTNRGLNTEAF
>TRBV5-8|TRBJ2-1|14|TRBD1
ASSLAPGQGNNEQF
>TRBV27|TRBJ2-2|16|NA
ASSSPSRNKKNTGELF
>TRBV28|TRBJ1-5|10|NA
AEGDSNQPQH
>TRBV24-1|TRBJ2-2|10|NA
ATSGQPGELF
>TRBV6-5|TRBJ2-2|10|NA
ASMAGTGELF
>TRBV6-2/TRBV6-3|TRBJ1-1|12|NA
ASSYPSYGTEAF
>TRBV27|TRBJ2-1|14|NA
ASSLNGPSAVNEQF
>TRBV7-2|TRBJ2-3|13|NA
ASSSQGYSTDTQY
>TRBV10-3|TRBJ1-5|11|NA
AIRGTSNQPQH
>TRBV5-1|TRBJ1-1|12|TRBD1
ASSPSTGTAEAF
>TRBV29-1|TRBJ2-2|11|NA
SVDQGYTGELF
>TRBV2|TRBJ2-3|12|NA
ASSEGGSTDTQY
>TRBV29-1|TRBJ1-3|9|NA
SYLQGNTIY
>TRBV18|TRBJ2-5|12|NA
ASSQGPFMKTQY
>TRBV3-1/TRBV3-2|TRBJ2-1|13|TRBD2
ASRTGTSGGREQF
>TRBV5-4|TRBJ1-2|13|TRBD1
ASSIPGQGNYGYT
>TRBV6-6|TRBJ1-5|13|TRBD1
ASRSTGDGNQPQH
>TRBV24-1|TRBJ2-1|13|TRBD1
ATSLPGQGLNEQF
>TRBV5-1|TRBJ2-3|13|NA
ASSLESTSTDTQY
>TRBV6-5|TRBJ1-1|12|NA
ASSYGRSNTEAF
>TRBV30|TRBJ2-3|11|TRBD2
AWRITSGGTQY
>TRBV19|TRBJ1-2|9|NA
ASRMGGGYT
>TRBV6-5|TRBJ1-1|12|NA
ASRNQGRRTEAF
>TRBV13|TRBJ1-6|15|NA
ASSQLIRQGLNSPLH
>TRBV5-5|TRBJ2-7|12|NA
ASSRIGSEGEQY
>TRBV5-5|TRBJ1-2|12|NA
ASSWARGGYGYT
>TRBV2|TRBJ2-3|10|NA
ASREQEDTQY
>TRBV7-3|TRBJ2-3|13|TRBD1
ASTLGTGNTDTQY
>TRBV29-1|TRBJ1-1|11|NA
SVVRRPNTEAF
>TRBV19|TRBJ2-3|13|TRBD1
ASSMGTGNTDTQY
>TRBV9|TRBJ2-2|15|NA
ASSVAERFANTGELF
>TRBV28|TRBJ2-3|14|TRBD1
ASSSPGTENTDTQY
>TRBV29-1|TRBJ1-1|10|TRBD1
SVGQLNTEAF
>TRBV19|TRBJ1-5|13|NA
ASSIDLRGNQSQH
>TRBV3-1/TRBV3-2|TRBJ1-6|12|TRBD1
ASADRGSQSPLH
>TRBV6-2/TRBV6-3|TRBJ1-1|12|NA
ASSYSGSYTEAF
>TRBV4-1|TRBJ1-3|15|NA
ASSQADMGFSGNTIY
>TRBV7-9|TRBJ1-4|12|TRBD1
ASSSGTGQEKLF
>TRBV6-2/TRBV6-3|TRBJ2-1|12|NA
ASSYPSRNNEQF
>TRBV18|TRBJ1-5|12|NA
ASSPVGGDQPQH
>TRBV5-1|TRBJ1-4|12|NA
ASSIGAGPSGVF
>TRBV27|TRBJ2-2|14|NA
ASSFLAGPNTGELF
>TRBV7-9|TRBJ1-4|12|NA
ASSFRDMNEKLF
>TRBV2|TRBJ1-4|12|NA
ASSSQGTNEKLF
>TRBV15|TRBJ2-1|13|NA
ATSRDGPRVNEQF
>TRBV5-4|TRBJ2-1|14|TRBD2
ASSLLSGGAVTEQF
>TRBV10-3|TRBJ1-2|13|NA
AISESLGIWDGYT
>TRBV2|TRBJ2-3|12|NA
ASSDYHTKDTQY
>TRBV11-2|TRBJ1-3|11|TRBD1
ASRDRAGNTIY
>TRBV5-1|TRBJ2-7|13|NA
ASSLGGTYSYEQY
>TRBV3-1/TRBV3-2|TRBJ1-5|18|NA
ASSQDPERTAPHSNQPQH
>TRBV7-9|TRBJ1-1|11|NA
ASSLVFNTEAF